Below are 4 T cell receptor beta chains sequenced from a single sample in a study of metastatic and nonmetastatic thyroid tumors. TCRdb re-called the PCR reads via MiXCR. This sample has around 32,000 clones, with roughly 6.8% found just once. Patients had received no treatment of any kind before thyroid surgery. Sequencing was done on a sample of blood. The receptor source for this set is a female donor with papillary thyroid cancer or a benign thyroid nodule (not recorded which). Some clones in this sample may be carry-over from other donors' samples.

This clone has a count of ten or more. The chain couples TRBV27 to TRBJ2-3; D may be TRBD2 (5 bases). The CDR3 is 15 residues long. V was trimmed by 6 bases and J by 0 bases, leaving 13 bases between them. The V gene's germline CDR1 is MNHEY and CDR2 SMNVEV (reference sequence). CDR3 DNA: TGTGCCAGCAGCCCGGGATGGCCAAGCACAGATACGCAGTATTTT. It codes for CASSPGWPSTDTQYF.

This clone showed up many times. The CDR3 protein is CASSRMTTDTQYF. CDR3 sequence (DNA): TGTGCCAGCAGCCGGATGACCACAGATACGCAGTATTTT. This rearrangement joins TRBV7-2 to TRBJ2-3; D remains ambiguous. Trimming took 5 bases from V and 2 from J, leaving 8 bases between them. The CDR3 has 13 residues. Germline V lookup: CDR1 SGHTA, CDR2 FQGNSA.

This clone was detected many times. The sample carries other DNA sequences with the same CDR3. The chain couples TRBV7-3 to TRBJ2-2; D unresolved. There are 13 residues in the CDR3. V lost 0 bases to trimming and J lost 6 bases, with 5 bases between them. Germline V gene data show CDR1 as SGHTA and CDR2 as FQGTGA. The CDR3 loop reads CASSLTSPGELFF. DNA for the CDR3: TGTGCCAGCAGCTTAACATCGCCCGGGGAGCTGTTTTTT.

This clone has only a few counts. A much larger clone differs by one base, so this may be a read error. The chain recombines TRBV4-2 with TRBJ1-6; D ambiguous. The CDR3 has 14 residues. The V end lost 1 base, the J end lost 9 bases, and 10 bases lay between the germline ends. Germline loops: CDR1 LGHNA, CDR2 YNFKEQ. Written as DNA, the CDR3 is TGTGCCAGCAGCCAAGGATCGGGCAGTTCACCCCTCCACTTT. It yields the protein CASSQGSGSSPLHF.